This T cell receptor beta chain was recovered during a study of blood T cell repertoires in COVID-19. As processed by the authors: By means of reference gene primer amplification, nucleated cell counts were estimated. The protocol was immunoSEQ multiplex PCR, while the TCRdb copy is restricted to in-frame clones and leaves out a portion. Clonal size and the V and J genes are those of that table, whereas D and trimming came from the DNA. The repertoire holds just over 250,000 clones, 75% to 95% seen once, with approximately 2.6% in the top ten. The CDR3 runs 12 residues. Trimming stripped 7 bases from V and 7 bases from J, with 10 bases between. Germline assignment: CDR1 KGHDR and CDR2 SFDVKD.

The genes are TRBV24-1 and TRBJ2-1, with D perhaps matching TRBD2 (5 bases). Sequencing was done on a sample of peripheral blood. The source of this sequence is a person aged 18 to 35 with COVID-19, enrolled during active disease. For the CDR3, the DNA is TGTGCCACCAGCGGGGTGGTGAATGAGCAGTTCTTC. It encodes CATSGVVNEQFF.